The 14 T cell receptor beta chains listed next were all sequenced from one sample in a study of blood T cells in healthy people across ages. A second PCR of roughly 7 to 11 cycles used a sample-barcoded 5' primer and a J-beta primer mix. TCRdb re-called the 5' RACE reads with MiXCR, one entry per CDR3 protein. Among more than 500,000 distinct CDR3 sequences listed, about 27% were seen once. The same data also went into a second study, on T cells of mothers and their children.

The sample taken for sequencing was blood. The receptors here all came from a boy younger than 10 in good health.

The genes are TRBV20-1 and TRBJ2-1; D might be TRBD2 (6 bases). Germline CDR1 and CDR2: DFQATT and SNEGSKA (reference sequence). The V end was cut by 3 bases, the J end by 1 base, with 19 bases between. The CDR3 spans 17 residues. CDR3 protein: CSASPRRGGVSYNEQFF. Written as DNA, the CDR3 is TGCAGTGCTAGCCCGAGGAGGGGCGGAGTGTCCTACAATGAGCAGTTCTTC.

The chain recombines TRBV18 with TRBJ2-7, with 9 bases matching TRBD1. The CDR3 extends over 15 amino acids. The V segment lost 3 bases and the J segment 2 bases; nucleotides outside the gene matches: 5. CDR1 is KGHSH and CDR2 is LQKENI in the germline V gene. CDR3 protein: CASSPTGGFPYEQYF. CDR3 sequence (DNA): TGTGCCAGCTCACCCACAGGGGGCTTTCCCTACGAGCAGTACTTC.

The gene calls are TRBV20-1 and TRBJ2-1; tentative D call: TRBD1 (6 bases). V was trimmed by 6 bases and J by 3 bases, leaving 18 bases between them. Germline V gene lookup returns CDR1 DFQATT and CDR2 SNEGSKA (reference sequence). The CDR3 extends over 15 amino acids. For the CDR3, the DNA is TGCAGTGCACCGGACAGTTCATACAACTACAATGAGCAGTTCTTC. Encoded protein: CSAPDSSYNYNEQFF.

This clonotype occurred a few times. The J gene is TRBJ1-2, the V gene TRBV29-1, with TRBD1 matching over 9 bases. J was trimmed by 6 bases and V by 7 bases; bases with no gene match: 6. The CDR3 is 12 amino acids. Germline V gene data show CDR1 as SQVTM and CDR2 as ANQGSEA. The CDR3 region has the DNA TGCAGCGGCCAACAGGGGGCTAATGGCTACACCTTC. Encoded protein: CSGQQGANGYTF.

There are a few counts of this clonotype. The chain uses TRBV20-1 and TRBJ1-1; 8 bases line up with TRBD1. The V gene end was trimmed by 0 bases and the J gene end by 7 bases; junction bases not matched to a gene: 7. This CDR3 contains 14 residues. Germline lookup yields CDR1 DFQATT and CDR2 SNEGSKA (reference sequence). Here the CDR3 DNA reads TGCAGTGCTAGAGATAGGACAGGGTGGAGTGAAGCTTTCTTT. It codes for CSARDRTGWSEAFF.

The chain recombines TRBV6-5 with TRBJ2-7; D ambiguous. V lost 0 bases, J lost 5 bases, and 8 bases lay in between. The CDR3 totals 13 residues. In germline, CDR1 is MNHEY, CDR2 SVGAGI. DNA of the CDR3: TGTGCCAGCAGTTACTCAAGCGTCGACGAGCAGTACTTC. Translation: CASSYSSVDEQYF.

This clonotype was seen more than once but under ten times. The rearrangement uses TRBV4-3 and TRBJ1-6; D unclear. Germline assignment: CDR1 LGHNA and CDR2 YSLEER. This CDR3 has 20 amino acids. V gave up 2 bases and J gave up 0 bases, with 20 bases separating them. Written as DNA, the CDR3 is TGCGCCAGCAGCCAACCCCCGAGGACCGAGCACAGCTCCTATAATTCACCCCTCCACTTT. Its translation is CASSQPPRTEHSSYNSPLHF.

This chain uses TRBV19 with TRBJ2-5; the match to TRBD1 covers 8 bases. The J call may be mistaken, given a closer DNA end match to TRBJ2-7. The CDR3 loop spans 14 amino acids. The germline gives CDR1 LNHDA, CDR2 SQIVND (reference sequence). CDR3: CASSTRTGNYEQYF. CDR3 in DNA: TGTGCCAGTAGTACCAGGACAGGGAACTACGAGCAGTACTTC.

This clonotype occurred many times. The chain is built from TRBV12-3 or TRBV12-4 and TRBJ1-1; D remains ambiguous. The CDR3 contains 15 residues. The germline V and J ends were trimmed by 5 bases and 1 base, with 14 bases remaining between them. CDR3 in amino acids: CASSPEPRGNTEAFF. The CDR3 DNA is TGTGCCAGCAGTCCCGAACCCCGCGGGAACACTGAAGCTTTCTTT.

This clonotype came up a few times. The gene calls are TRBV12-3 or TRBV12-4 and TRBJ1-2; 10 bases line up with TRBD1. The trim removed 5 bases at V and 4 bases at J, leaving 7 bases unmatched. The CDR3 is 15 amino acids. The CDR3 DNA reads TGTGCCAGCAGTGACCGGGACAGGGGTATCTATGGCTACACCTTC. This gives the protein CASSDRDRGIYGYTF.

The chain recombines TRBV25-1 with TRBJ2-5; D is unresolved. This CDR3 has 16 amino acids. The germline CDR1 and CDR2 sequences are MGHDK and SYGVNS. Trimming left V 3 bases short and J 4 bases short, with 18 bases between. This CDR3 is CASSEGLHSSRETQYF. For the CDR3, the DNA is TGTGCCAGCAGTGAGGGATTGCACTCCAGTAGAGAGACCCAGTACTTC.

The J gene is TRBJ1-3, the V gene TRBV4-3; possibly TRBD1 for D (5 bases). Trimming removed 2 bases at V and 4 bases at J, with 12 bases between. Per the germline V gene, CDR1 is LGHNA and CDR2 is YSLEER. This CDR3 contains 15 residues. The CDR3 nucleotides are TGCGCCAGCAGCCAATCCCCAGGGATAGGAAACACCATATATTTT. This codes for CASSQSPGIGNTIYF.

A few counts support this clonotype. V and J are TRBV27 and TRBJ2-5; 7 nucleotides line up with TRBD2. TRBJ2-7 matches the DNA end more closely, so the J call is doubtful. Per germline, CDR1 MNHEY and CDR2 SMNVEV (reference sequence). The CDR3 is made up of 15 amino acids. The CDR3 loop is CASSSGLAASYEQYF. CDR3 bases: TGTGCCAGCAGTTCTGGGCTAGCGGCCTCCTACGAGCAGTACTTC.

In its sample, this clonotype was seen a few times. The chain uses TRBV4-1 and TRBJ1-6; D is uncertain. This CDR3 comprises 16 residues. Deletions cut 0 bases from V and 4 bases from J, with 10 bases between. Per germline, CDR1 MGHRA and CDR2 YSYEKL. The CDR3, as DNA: TGCGCCAGCAGCCAAGATGCCAGTTTTTATAATTCACCCCTCCACTTT. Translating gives CASSQDASFYNSPLHF.